The rows below give T cell receptor beta chains drawn from one sample of a study of OX40 agonist ivuxolimab in advanced cancers. The data were produced by immunoSEQ multiplex PCR, yet TCRdb's version contains in-frame clones alone and is incomplete. The sample includes 50,000 to 65,000 clones, 86% seen only once; the top ten take roughly 6.7%. The sequencing here drew on CD4+ or CD8+ T cells sorted from blood, taken in a trial of the OX40 agonist ivuxolimab. The origin of the receptors is an adult with an advanced solid tumor such as melanoma, head and neck, liver or kidney cancer. Each CDR3 is given with its conserved first and last residue. The D gene is left open where the match is weak. The size of a clone is reported for some rows only, either as once, few or many, or as a class for expanded clones.

CDR3nt	CDR3aa	abundance	v_gene	d_gene	j_gene
TGTGCCAGCATTGGGGCGCGGTATGCTTTCTTT	CASIGARYAFF	.	TRBV6-1	.	TRBJ1-1
TGTGCCAGCAGTCAAGACAGGGGGGATTTTTCACCCCTCCACTTT	CASSQDRGDFSPLHF	.	TRBV11-2	TRBD1	TRBJ1-6
TGTGCCAGCAGCTTAAGAGGGGACAGGGGGTGGGCAACTAATGAAAAACTGTTTTTT	CASSLRGDRGWATNEKLFF	.	TRBV13	TRBD1	TRBJ1-4
TGTGCCAGCAGTATAGTTCGAGGGGGCGGGGAGACCCAGTACTTC	CASSIVRGGGETQYF	.	TRBV6-1	TRBD1	TRBJ2-5
TGTGCCAGCAGTTCCGAGCAAGGGGCCCTTGTGGACGAGCAGTACTTC	CASSSEQGALVDEQYF	once	TRBV6-5	.	TRBJ2-7
TGCGCCAGCAGCCAACAGACAGGGGATAATTCACCCCTCCACTTT	CASSQQTGDNSPLHF	.	TRBV4-1	TRBD1	TRBJ1-6
TGTGCCAGCAGTGCCACAGGGGGCTATGGCTACACCTTC	CASSATGGYGYTF	.	TRBV28	TRBD1	TRBJ1-2
TGTGCCAGCAGCTTGGCGTCCTGGGGGGCGTCAGGCTACACCTTC	CASSLASWGASGYTF	.	TRBV5-5	.	TRBJ1-2
TGTGCCAGCAGCCAATCCAGCGGGGGGACCGGGGAGCTGTTTTTT	CASSQSSGGTGELFF	.	TRBV14	TRBD2	TRBJ2-2
TGTGCCAGCAGCGTAGCTCAGAGCCCCGGGGAGCTGTTTTTT	CASSVAQSPGELFF	.	TRBV9	.	TRBJ2-2
TGTGCCAGCAGTTCTACAGGGAACCCTGACAATGAGCAGTTCTTC	CASSSTGNPDNEQFF	.	TRBV28	.	TRBJ2-1
TGTGCCAGCAGCGTAGTTAGCGGGGGCCTTGGTACAGATACGCAGTATTTT	CASSVVSGGLGTDTQYF	.	TRBV9	TRBD2	TRBJ2-3
TGTGCCAGCAGTGAAAGGACAGGGAGAGCCGGGGAGCTGTTTTTT	CASSERTGRAGELFF	.	TRBV6-1	TRBD1	TRBJ2-2
TGTGCCAGCAGCTCACAACAGAGAAGAGCAGATACGCAGTATTTT	CASSSQQRRADTQYF	.	TRBV5-4	.	TRBJ2-3
TGTGCCAGCAGTTTATTCGTCGGGTTCCAAGAGACCCAGTACTTC	CASSLFVGFQETQYF	.	TRBV28	.	TRBJ2-5
TGTGCCATCAGTGTCGAGGGGGGTACTGAAGCTTTCTTT	CAISVEGGTEAFF	.	TRBV10-3	.	TRBJ1-1
TGCGCCAGCAGCTTGGCCACTGACCACTTGGATCCTAACTATGGCTACACCTTC	CASSLATDHLDPNYGYTF	.	TRBV5-1	.	TRBJ1-2
TGTGCCAGCAGCTTAGAGGGGGGGGAAAATAATTCACCCCTCCACTTT	CASSLEGGENNSPLHF	.	TRBV7-9	.	TRBJ1-6
TGTGCCAGCAGTACGCGACAGGGGGCGCTGGCTAATGAAAAACTGTTTTTT	CASSTRQGALANEKLFF	.	TRBV25-1	TRBD1	TRBJ1-4
TGTGCCACCAGCATCCCAAGGGGGGGGCAATACGAGCAGTACTTC	CATSIPRGGQYEQYF	.	TRBV15	.	TRBJ2-7
TGTGCCAGCAGTCGCACCCGACAGGCCAACACTGAAGCTTTCTTT	CASSRTRQANTEAFF	.	TRBV6-5	.	TRBJ1-1
TGTGCCAGCAGTTTCGGGACGGACGGCATTACACCCCTCCACTTT	CASSFGTDGITPLHF	few	TRBV27	.	TRBJ1-6
TGTGCCAGCACCCCAGGAAAGAACACTGAAGCTTTCTTT	CASTPGKNTEAFF	.	TRBV6-5	.	TRBJ1-1
TGTGCCAGCGATACGAGGGGGCCCAGCTCCTATAATTCACCCCTCCACTTT	CASDTRGPSSYNSPLHF	few	TRBV28	TRBD1	TRBJ1-6
TGTGCCAGCAGCGCCGAACAGGGCACCGGGGAGCTGTTTTTT	CASSAEQGTGELFF	.	TRBV9	.	TRBJ2-2
TGTGCCACCCCTAATGACCGGAGAACTGAAGCTTTCTTT	CATPNDRRTEAFF	.	TRBV6-1	.	TRBJ1-1
TGTGCCAGCAGCTTTAGTAAGACTAGCGGGGGGCCCGGCTACGAGCAGTACTTC	CASSFSKTSGGPGYEQYF	.	TRBV7-2	TRBD2	TRBJ2-7
TGTGCCAGCAGCTTGGATCGCATCGGACCCTTTAATGAAAAACTGTTTTTT	CASSLDRIGPFNEKLFF	.	TRBV5-5	.	TRBJ1-4
TGTGCCAGCAGTTACGGGGCCCCGAACACTGAAGCTTTCTTT	CASSYGAPNTEAFF	.	TRBV6-5	.	TRBJ1-1